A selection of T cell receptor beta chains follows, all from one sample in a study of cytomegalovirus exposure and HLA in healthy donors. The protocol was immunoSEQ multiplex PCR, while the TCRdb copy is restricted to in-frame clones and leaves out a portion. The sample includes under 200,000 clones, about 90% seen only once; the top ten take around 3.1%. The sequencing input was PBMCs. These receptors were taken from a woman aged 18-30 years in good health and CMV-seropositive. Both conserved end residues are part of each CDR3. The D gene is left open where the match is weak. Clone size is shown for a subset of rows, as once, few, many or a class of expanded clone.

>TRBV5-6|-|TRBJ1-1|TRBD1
TGTGCCAGCAGCTTCGGGACAGGGCGTGTCGGAGCTTTCTTT
CASSFGTGRVGAFF
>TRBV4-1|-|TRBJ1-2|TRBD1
TGCGCCAGCAGCCAAGGCGGAAAGGCTTCACAGGGGTCTTACGGCTACACCTTC
CASSQGGKASQGSYGYTF
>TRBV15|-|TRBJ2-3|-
TGTGCCACCAGCTTCCTTGATGTCAGGAGCACAGATACGCAGTATTTT
CATSFLDVRSTDTQYF
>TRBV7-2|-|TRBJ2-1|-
TGTGCCAGCCTTAGCGGAGTCTCCTACAATGAGCAGTTCTTC
CASLSGVSYNEQFF
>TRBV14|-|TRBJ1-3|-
TGTGCCAGCAGCCCCGGTTTTGGGGCCGGAAACACCATATATTTT
CASSPGFGAGNTIYF
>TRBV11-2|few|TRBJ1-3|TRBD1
TGTGCCAGCAGCCCCCGACAGGGGCCCTCTGGAAACACCATATATTTT
CASSPRQGPSGNTIYF
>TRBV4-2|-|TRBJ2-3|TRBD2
TGTGCCAGCAGCCTGGAGGGTCCAGCGGGGGGAACAGATACGCAGTATTTT
CASSLEGPAGGTDTQYF
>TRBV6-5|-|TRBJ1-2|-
TGTGCCAGCAGTTCGCTGGGGGGGGTCGGCTATGGCTACACCTTC
CASSSLGGVGYGYTF
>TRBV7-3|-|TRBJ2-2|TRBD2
TGTGCCAGCAGCTTCGGGGGAGGGATAAACACCGGGGAGCTGTTTTTT
CASSFGGGINTGELFF
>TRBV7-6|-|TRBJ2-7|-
TGTGCCAGCAGCTTAGCGCTACTAGCTACTCCCGGCGAGCAGTACTTC
CASSLALLATPGEQYF
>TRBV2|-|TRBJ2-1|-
TGTGCCAGTGCGGGGTGGCCAAGCTCCTACAATGAGCAGTTCTTC
CASAGWPSSYNEQFF
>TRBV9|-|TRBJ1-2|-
TGTGCCAGCAGCGCGCTAACAGGGAGCTATGGCTACACCTTC
CASSALTGSYGYTF
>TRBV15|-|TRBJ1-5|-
TGTGCCACCAGCCGGATCGGGCAGCCCCAGCATTTT
CATSRIGQPQHF
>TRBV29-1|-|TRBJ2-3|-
TGCAGCGCGAGACAGACCACAGATACGCAGTATTTT
CSARQTTDTQYF
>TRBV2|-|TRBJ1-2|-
TGTACCAGCAGCGAACTCCAGGATGGCTACACCTTC
CTSSELQDGYTF
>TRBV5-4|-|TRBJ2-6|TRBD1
TGTGCCAGCAGCCCCGCGGGGACAGGGCTGGCTGGGGCCAACGTCCTGACTTTC
CASSPAGTGLAGANVLTF
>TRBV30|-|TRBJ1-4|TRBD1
TGTGCCTGGAGCTCAAGACAGGGATCATCCGTTGCAACTAATGAAAAACTGTTTTTT
CAWSSRQGSSVATNEKLFF
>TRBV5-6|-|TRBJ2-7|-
TGTGCCAGCAGCTCCCTTCTTGGACTAAGCTCCTACGAGCAGTACTTC
CASSSLLGLSSYEQYF
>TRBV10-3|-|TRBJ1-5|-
TGTGCCATCAGTGAGAACAGCAACTCCAATCAGCCCCAGCATTTT
CAISENSNSNQPQHF
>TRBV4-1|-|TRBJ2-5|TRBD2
TGCGCCAGCAGCGTAGCGGGAGCGGGACAAGAGACCCAGTACTTC
CASSVAGAGQETQYF
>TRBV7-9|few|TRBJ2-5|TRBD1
TGTGCCACGGGACAGGGAGAGACCCAGTACTTC
CATGQGETQYF
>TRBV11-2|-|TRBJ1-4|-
TGTGCCAGCAGCTTAGGGGCCGGGGGTGAAAAACTGTTTTTT
CASSLGAGGEKLFF
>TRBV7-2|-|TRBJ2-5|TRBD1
TGTGCCAGCAGCTTCGGACAGGGGGAGACCCAGTACTTC
CASSFGQGETQYF